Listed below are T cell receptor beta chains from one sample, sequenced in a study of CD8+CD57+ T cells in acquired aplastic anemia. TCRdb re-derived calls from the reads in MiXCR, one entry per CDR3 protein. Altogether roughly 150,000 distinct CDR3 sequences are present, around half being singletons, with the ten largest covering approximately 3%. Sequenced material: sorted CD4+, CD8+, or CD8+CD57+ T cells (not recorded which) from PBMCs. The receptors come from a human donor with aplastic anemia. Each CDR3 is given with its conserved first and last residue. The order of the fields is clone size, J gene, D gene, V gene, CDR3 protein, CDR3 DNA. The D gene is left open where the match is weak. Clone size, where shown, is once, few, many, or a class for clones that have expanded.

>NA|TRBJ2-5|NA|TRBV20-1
CSARDGTGAQETQYF
TGCAGTGCTAGAGACGGAACCGGGGCACAAGAGACCCAGTACTTC
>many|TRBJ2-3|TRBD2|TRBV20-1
CSARLAGVGDTQYF
TGCAGTGCTAGATTAGCGGGAGTTGGGGATACGCAGTATTTT
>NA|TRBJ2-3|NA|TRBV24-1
CATSSTTDTQYF
TGTGCCACGAGTTCGACCACAGATACGCAGTATTTT
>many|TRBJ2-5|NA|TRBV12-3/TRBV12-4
CASSPNVGDPNQETQYF
TGTGCCAGCAGTCCCAATGTCGGGGATCCCAACCAAGAGACCCAGTACTTC
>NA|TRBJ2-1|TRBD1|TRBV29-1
CSGWDRDYNEQFF
TGCAGCGGGTGGGACAGGGATTACAATGAGCAGTTCTTC
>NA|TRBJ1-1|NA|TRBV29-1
CSGGAEAFF
TGCAGCGGCGGGGCTGAAGCTTTCTTT
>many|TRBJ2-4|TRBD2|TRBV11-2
CASSLRASGGIAKNIQYF
TGTGCCAGCAGCTTACGGGCTAGCGGGGGGATAGCCAAAAACATTCAGTACTTC
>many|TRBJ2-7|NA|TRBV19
CASSEGEGEQYF
TGTGCCAGTAGTGAAGGGGAAGGCGAGCAGTACTTC
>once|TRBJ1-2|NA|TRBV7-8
CASSIDRFYGYTF
TGTGCCAGCAGCATCGACAGATTCTATGGCTACACCTTC
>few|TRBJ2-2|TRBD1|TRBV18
CASSRFGGTGQNTGELFF
TGTGCCAGCTCGCGCTTCGGAGGGACAGGGCAGAACACCGGGGAGCTGTTTTTT
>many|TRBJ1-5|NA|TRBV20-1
CSARVWGDSNQPQHF
TGCAGTGCTAGAGTCTGGGGGGACAGCAATCAGCCCCAGCATTTT
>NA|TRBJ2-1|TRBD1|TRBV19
CAGGTGGNQQFF
TGTGCCGGCGGGACAGGGGGCAATCAGCAGTTCTTC
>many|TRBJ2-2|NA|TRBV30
CAWSGTLNTGELFF
TGTGCCTGGAGTGGGACATTGAACACCGGGGAGCTGTTTTTT
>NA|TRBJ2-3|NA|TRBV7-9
CASSTTATDTQYF
TGTGCCAGCAGCACGACAGCCACAGATACGCAGTATTTT
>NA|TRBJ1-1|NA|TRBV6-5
CASRYTGEAFF
TGTGCCAGCAGATACACAGGTGAAGCTTTCTTT
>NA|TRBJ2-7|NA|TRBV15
CATSRVPLVTYEQYF
TGTGCCACCAGCAGAGTTCCTTTGGTAACCTACGAGCAGTACTTC
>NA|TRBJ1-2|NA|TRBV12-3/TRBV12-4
CASSGRKIRGYTF
TGTGCCAGCAGCGGTAGGAAGATACGAGGCTACACCTTC